This record concerns one TCR beta chain sequence. The protocol was immunoSEQ multiplex PCR, while the TCRdb copy is restricted to in-frame clones and leaves out a portion. The data show 180,000 or so clones, around 83% seen once. Those enrolled, adults aged 18 to 89 years, came from about 24 US areas. This specimen comes from a study of blood T cell repertoires in COVID-19. About the study: Samples of COVID-19 (acute and convalescent) were obtained from the United States, Italy and Spain.

V gave up 5 bases and J gave up 3 bases, with 7 bases separating them. CDR3 length equals 13 residues. Germline V lookup: CDR1 MGHDK, CDR2 SYGVNS. The chain joins TRBV25-1 to TRBJ2-2; D is uncertain. The receptor was derived from a man in his forties or fifties who had recovered from COVID-19. Material: PBMCs or T cells enriched from blood (not recorded which). The chain's CDR3 is CASSKRYTGELFF. CDR3 nucleotide sequence: TGTGCCAGCAGTAAACGGTACACCGGGGAGCTGTTTTTT. The full variable domain, with the rest looked up from reference TRBV25-1 and TRBJ2-2, is EADIYQTPRYLVIGTGKKITLECSQTMGHDKMYWYQQDPGMELHLIHYSYGVNSTEKGDLSSESTVSRIRTEHFPLTLESARPSHTSQYLCASSKRYTGELFFGEGSRLTVL.